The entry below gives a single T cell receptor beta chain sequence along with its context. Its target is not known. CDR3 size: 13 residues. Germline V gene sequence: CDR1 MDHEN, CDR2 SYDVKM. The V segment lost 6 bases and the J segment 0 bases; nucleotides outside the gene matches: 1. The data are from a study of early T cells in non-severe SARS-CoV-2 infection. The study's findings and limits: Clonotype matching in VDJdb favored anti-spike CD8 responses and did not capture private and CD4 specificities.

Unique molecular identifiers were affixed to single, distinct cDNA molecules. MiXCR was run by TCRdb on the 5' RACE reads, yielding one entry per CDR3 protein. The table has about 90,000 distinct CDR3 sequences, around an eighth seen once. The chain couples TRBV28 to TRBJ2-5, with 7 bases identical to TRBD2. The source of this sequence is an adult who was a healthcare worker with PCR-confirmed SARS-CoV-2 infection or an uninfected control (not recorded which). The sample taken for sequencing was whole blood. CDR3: CASRGGYQETQYF. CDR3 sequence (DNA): TGTGCCAGCAGGGGGGGGTACCAAGAGACCCAGTACTTC.